The entry below gives a single T cell receptor (beta chain) sequence along with its context. Mismatch with germline at one junction end may stem from a read error. This CDR3 is 17 amino acids long. From germline, CDR1 is LGHDT and CDR2 YNNKEL (reference sequence). Original analysis: Quantification of nucleated cells was approximated via reference gene primer amplification. Repertoires were generated with immunoSEQ multiplex PCR, while TCRdb's copy carries only in-frame clones and drops some. V and J calls and clone size are those listed in that table; D and trimming were worked out from the DNA. The sample contains around 72,000 clones, approximately 89% of which appear only once. These data are taken from a study of blood T cell repertoires in COVID-19. At the level of the study: From the United States, Italy and Spain came samples of acute and convalescent COVID-19. T cells, B-cell-depleted T cells, or PBMCs provided the cDNA or gDNA that served as material.

This TCR was recovered from a woman in her sixties or seventies with acute or convalescent COVID-19. The rearrangement links TRBV3-1 (or the pseudogene TRBV3-2) to TRBJ2-2; 13 bases agree with TRBD2. The sample taken for sequencing was peripheral blood. The CDR3 sequence: CASSQGNRTSGGGGLFF. For the CDR3, the DNA is TGTGCCAGCAGCCAAGGGAATAGGACTAGCGGGGGCGGGGGGCTGTTTTTT.